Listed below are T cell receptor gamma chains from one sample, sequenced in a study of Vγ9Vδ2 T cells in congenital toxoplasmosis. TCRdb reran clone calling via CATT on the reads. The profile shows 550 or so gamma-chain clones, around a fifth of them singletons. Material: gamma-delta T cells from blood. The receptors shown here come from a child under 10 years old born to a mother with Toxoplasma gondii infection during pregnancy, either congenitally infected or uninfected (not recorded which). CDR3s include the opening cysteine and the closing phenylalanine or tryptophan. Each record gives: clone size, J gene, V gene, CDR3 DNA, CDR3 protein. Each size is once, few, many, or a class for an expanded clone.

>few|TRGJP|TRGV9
TGTGCCTTGTGGGAGGTACAGGCAGAGTTGGGCAAAAAAATCAAGGTATTT
CALWEVQAELGKKIKVF
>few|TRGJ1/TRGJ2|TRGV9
TGTGCCTTGTGGGAGCCTCCGTTCCCCATTCCCGTTTATTATAAGAAACTCTTT
CALWEPPFPIPVYYKKLF
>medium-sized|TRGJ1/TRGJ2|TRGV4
TGTGCCACCTGGGAGGCCGGGGGGGCCTCTTATTATAAGAAACTCTTT
CATWEAGGASYYKKLF
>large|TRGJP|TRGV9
TGTGCCTTGTGGGAGGTGCAATCAGAGTTGGGCAAAAAAATCAAGGTATTT
CALWEVQSELGKKIKVF
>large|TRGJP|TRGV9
TGTGCCTTGTGGACACAAGAGTTGGGCAAAAAAATCAAGGTATTT
CALWTQELGKKIKVF
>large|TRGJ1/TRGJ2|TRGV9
TGTGCCTTGTGGGAGGACCCCTATTATAAGAAACTCTTT
CALWEDPYYKKLF
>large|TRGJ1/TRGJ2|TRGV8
TGTGCCACCTGGGATAGGAACGCGAAACTCTTT
CATWDRNAKLF
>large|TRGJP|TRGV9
TGTGCCTTGTGGGAGGTAAAGGAGTTGGGCAAAAAAATCAAGGTATTT
CALWEVKELGKKIKVF
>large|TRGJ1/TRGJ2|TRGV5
TGTGCCACCTGGGACAGGCCCATTCAATTAAAGAAACTCTTT
CATWDRPIQLKKLF
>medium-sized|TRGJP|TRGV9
TGTGCCTTGTGGGGAGGCCACGAGTTGGGCAAAAAAATCAAGGTATTT
CALWGGHELGKKIKVF
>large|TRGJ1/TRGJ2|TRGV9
TGTGCCTTGTGGGAGGTGATCTTTTATTATAAGAAACTCTTT
CALWEVIFYYKKLF
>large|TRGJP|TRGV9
TGTGCCTTGTGGGAGCCGCGAGGGTTGGGCAAAAAAATCAAGGTATTT
CALWEPRGLGKKIKVF
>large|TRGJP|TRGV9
TGTGCCTTGTGGGAGGTCCGGTTGGGCAAAAAAATCAAGGTATTT
CALWEVRLGKKIKVF
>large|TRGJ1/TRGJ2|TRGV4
TGTGCCACCTGGGATGGGCTGGCTTATAAGAAACTCTTT
CATWDGLAYKKLF